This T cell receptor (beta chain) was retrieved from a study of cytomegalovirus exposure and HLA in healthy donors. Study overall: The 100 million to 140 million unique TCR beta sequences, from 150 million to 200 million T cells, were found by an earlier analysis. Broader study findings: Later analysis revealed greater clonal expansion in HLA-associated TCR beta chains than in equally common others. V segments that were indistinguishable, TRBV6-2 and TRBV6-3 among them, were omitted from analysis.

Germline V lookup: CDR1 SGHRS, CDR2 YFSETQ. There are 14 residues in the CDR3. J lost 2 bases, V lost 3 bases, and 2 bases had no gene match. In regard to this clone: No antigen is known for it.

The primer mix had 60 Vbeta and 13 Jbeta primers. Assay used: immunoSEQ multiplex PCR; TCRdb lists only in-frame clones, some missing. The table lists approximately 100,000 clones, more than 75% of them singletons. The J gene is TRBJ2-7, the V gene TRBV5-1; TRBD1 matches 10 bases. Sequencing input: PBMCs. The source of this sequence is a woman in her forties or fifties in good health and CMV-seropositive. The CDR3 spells CASSSGQGAYEQYF. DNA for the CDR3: TGCGCCAGCAGCTCCGGACAGGGGGCCTACGAGCAGTACTTC. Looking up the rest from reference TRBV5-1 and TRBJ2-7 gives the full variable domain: KAGVTQTPRYLIKTRGQQVTLSCSPISGHRSVSWYQQTPGQGLQFLFEYFSETQRNKGNFPGRFSGRQFSNSRSEMNVSTLELGDSALYLCASSSGQGAYEQYFGPGTRLTVT.